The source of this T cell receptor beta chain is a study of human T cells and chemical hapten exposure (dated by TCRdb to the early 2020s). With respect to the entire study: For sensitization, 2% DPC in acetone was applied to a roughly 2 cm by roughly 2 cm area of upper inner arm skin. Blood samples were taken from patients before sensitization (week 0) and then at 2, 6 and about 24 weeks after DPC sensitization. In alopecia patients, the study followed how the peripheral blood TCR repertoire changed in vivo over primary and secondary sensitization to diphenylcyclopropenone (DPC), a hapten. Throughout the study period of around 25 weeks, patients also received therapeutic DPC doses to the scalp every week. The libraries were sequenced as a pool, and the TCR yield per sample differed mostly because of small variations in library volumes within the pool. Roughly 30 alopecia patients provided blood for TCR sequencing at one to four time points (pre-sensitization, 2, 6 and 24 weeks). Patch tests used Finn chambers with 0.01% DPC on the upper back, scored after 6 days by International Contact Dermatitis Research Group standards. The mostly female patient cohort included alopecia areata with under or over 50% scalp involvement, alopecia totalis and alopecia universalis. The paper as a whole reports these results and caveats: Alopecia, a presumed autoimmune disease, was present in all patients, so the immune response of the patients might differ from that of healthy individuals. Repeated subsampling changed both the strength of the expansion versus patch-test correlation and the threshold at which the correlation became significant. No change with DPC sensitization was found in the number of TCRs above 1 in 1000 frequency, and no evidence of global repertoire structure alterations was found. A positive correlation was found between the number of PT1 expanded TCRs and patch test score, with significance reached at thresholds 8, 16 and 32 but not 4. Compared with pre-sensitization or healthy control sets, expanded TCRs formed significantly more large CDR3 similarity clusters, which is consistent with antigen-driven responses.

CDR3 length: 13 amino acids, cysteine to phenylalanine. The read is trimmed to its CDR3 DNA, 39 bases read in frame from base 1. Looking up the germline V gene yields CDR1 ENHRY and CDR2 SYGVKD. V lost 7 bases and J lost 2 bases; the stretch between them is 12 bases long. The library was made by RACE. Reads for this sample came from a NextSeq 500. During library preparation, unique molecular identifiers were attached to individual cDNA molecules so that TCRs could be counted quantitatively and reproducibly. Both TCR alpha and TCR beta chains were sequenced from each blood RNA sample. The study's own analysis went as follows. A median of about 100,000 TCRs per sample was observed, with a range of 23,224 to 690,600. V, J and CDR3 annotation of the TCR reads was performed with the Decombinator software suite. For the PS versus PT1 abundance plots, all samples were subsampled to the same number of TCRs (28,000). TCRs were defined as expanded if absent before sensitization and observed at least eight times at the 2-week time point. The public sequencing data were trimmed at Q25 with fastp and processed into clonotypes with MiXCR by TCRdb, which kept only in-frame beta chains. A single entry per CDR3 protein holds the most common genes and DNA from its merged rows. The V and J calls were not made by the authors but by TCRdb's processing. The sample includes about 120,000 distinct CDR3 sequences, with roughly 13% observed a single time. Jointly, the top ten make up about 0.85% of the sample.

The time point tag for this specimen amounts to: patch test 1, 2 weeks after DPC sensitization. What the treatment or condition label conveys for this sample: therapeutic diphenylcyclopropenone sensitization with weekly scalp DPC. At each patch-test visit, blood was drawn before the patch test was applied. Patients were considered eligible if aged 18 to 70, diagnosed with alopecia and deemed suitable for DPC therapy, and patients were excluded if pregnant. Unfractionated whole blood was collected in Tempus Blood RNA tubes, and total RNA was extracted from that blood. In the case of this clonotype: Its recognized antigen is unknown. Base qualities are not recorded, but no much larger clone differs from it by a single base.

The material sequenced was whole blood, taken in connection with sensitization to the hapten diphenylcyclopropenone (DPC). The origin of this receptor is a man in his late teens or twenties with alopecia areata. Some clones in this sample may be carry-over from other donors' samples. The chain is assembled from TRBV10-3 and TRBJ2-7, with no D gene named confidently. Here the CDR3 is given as CAITADQAYEQYF. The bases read TGTGCCATCACGGCAGACCAAGCCTACGAGCAGTACTTC.